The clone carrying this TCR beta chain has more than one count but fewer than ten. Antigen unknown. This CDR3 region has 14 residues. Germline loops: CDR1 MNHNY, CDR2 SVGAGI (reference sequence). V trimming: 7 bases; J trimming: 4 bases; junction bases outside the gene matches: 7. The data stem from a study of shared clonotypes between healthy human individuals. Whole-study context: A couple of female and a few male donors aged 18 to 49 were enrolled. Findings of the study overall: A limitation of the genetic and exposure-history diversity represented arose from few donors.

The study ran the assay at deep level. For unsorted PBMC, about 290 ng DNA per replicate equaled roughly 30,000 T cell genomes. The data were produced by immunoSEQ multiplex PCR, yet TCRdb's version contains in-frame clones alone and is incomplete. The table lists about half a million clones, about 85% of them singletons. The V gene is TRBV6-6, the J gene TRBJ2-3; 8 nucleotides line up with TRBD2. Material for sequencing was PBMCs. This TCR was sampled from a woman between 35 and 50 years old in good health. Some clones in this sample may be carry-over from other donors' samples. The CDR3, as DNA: TGTGCCAGCAAAGGAGGACTAGCAGCAGATACGCAGTATTTT. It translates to CASKGGLAADTQYF.